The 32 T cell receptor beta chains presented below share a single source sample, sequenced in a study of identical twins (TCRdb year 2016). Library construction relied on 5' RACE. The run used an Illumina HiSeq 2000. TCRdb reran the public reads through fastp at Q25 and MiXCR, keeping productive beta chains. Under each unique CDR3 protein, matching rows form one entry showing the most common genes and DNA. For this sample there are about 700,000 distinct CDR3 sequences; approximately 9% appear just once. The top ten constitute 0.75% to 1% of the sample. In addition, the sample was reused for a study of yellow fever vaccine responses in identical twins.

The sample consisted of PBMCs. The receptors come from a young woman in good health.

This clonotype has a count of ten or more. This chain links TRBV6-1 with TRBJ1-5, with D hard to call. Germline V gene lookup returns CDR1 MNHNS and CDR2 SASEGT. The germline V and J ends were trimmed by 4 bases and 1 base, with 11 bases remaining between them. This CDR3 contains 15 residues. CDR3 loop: CASSASWGSNQPQHF. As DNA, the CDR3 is TGTGCCAGCAGTGCCTCCTGGGGAAGCAATCAGCCCCAGCATTTT.

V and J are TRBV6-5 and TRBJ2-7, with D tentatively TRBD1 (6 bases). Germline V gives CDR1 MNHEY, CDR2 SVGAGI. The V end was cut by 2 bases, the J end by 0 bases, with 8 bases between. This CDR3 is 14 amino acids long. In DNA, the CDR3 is TGTGCCAGCAGTTACGGACAGTACTCCTACGAGCAGTACTTC. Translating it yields CASSYGQYSYEQYF.

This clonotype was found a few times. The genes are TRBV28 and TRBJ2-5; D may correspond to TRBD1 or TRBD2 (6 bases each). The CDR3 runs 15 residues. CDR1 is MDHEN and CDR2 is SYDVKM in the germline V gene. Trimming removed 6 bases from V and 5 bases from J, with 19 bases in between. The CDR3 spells CASSQVWGADETQYF. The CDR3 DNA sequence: TGTGCCAGCAGCCAAGTGTGGGGGGCAGATGAGACCCAGTACTTC.

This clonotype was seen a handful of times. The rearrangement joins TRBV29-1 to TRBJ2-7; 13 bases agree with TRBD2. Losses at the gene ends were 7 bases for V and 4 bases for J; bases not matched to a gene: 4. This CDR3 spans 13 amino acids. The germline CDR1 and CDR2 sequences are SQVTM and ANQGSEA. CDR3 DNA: TGCAGCGGGACTAGCGGGAGAGGTTACGAGCAGTACTTC. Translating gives CSGTSGRGYEQYF.

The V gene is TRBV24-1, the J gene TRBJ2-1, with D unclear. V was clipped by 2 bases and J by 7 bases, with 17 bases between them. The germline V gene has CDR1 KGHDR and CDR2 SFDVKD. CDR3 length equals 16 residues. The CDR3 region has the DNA TGTGCCACCAGTGATTCTGGCCGTACTCCGGAGAATGAGCAGTTCTTC. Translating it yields CATSDSGRTPENEQFF.

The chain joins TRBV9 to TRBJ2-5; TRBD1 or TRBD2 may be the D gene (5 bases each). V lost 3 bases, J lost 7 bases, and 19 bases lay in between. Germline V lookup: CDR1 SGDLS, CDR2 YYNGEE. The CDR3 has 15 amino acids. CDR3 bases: TGTGCCAGCAGCGGACCGGATACGGGGACGGGGACCCAGTACTTC. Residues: CASSGPDTGTGTQYF.

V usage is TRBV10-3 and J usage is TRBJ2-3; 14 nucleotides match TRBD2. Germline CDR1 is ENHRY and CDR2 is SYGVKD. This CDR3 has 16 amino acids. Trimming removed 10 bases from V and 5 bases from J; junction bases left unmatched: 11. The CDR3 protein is CATLGTSGSRGDTQYF. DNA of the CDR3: TGTGCCACACTTGGGACTAGCGGGAGCCGGGGAGATACGCAGTATTTT.

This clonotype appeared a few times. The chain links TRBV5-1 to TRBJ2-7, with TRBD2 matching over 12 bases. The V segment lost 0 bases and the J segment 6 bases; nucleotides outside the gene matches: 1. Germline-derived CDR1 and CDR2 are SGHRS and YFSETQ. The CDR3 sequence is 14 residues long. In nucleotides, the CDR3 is TGCGCCAGCAGCTTGGTGACTAGCGGGGGCGAGCAGTACTTC. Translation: CASSLVTSGGEQYF.

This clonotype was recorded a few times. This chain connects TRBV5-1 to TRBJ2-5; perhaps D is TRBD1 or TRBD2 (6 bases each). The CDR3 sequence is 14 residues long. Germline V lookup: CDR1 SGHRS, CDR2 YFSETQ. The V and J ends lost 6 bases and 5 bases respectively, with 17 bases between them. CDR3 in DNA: TGCGCCAGCAACTGGGAAGGGGGAGGCGAGACCCAGTACTTC. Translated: CASNWEGGGETQYF.

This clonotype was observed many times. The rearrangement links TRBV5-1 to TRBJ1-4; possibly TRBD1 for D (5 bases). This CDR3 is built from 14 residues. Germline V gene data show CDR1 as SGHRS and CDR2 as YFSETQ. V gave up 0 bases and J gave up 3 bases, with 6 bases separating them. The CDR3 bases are TGCGCCAGCAGCTTGGCAGGGTCTAATGAAAAACTGTTTTTT. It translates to CASSLAGSNEKLFF.

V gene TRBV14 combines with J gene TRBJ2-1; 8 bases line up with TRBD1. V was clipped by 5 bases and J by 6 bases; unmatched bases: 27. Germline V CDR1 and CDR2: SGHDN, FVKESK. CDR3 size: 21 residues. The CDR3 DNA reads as TGTGCCAGCAGCTTACCACTTCGTCAGAGGGACAGGCCTGGCCTTACCAATGAGCAGTTCTTC. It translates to CASSLPLRQRDRPGLTNEQFF. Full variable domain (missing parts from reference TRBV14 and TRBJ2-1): EAGVTQFPSHSVIEKGQTVTLRCDPISGHDNLYWYRRVMGKEIKFLLHFVKESKQDESGMPNNRFLAERTGGTYSTLKVQPAELEDSGVYFCASSLPLRQRDRPGLTNEQFFGPGTRLTVL.

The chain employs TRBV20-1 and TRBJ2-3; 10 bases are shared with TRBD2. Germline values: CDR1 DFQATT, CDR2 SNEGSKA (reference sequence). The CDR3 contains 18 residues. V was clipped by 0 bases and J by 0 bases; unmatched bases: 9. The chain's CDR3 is CSARDLRTSGASTDTQYF. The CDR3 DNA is TGCAGTGCTAGAGATCTACGGACTAGCGGAGCGAGCACAGATACGCAGTATTTT.

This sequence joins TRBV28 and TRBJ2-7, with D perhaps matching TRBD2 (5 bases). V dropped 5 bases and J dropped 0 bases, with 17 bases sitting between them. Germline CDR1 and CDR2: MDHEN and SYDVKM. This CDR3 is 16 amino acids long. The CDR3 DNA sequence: TGTGCCAGCAGTCTAGAAGGTCGCCGGGACTCCTACGAGCAGTACTTC. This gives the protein CASSLEGRRDSYEQYF.

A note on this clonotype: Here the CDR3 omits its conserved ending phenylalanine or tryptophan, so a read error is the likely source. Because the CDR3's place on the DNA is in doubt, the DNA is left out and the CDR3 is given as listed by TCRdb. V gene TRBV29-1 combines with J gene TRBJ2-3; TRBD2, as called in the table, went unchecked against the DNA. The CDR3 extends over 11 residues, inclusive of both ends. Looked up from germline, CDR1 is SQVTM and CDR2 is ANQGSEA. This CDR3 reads CSASSGGVLWP.

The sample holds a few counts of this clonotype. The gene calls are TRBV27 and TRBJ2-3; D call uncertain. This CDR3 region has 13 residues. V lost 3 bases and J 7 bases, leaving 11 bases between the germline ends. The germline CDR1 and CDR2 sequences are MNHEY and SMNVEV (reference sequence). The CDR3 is CASSFSVVNTQYF. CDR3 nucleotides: TGTGCCAGCAGTTTTTCAGTGGTGAATACGCAGTATTTT.

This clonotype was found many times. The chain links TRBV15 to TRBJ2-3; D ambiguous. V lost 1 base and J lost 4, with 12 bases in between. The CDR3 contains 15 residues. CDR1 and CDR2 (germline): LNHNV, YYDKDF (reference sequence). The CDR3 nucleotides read TGTGCCACCAGCAGAGCCTTGACTGGGGCAGATACGCAGTATTTT. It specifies CATSRALTGADTQYF.

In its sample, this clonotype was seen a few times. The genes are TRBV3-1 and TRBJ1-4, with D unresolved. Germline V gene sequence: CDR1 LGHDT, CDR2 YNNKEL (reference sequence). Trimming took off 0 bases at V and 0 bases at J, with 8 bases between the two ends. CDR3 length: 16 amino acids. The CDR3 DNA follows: TGTGCCAGCAGCCAAGACGGAGTTGCAACTAATGAAAAACTGTTTTTT. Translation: CASSQDGVATNEKLFF.

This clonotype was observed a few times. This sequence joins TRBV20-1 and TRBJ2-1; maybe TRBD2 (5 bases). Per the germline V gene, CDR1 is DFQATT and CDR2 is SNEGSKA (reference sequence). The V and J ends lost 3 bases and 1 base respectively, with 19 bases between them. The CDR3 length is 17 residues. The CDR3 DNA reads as TGCAGTGCTAGTATAGGGAACGACGGACTTTCCTACAATGAGCAGTTCTTC. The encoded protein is CSASIGNDGLSYNEQFF.

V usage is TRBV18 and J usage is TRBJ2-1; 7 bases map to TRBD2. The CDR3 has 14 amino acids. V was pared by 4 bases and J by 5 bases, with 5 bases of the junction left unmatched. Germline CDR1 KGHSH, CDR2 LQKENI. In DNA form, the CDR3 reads TGTGCCAGCTCACTAAATGCGGGGGACAATGAGCAGTTCTTC. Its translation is CASSLNAGDNEQFF.

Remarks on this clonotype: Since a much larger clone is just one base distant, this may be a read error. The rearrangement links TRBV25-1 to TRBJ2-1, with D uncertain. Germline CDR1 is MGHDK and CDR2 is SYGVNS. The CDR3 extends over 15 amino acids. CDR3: CASSELGTTYNEQSF. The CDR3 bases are TGTGCCAGCAGTGAATTAGGCACTACCTACAATGAGCAGTCCTTC.

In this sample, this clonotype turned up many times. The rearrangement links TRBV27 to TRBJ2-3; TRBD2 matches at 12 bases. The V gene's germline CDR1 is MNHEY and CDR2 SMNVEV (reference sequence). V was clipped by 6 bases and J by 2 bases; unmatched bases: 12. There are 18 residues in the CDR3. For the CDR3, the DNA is TGTGCCAGCAGCAGAAGGTTACTAGCGGGGGGATACACAGATACGCAGTATTTT. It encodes CASSRRLLAGGYTDTQYF.

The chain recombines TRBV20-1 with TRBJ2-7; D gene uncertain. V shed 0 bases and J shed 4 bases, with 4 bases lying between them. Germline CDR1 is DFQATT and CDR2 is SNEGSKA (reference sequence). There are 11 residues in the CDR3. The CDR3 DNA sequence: TGCAGTGCTAGAGACCATTACGAGCAGTACTTC. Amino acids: CSARDHYEQYF.

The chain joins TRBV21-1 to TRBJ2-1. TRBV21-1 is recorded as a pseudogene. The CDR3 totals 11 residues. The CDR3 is CASSKHNEQFF. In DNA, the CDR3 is TGTGCCAGCAGCAAACACAATGAGCAGTTCTTC.

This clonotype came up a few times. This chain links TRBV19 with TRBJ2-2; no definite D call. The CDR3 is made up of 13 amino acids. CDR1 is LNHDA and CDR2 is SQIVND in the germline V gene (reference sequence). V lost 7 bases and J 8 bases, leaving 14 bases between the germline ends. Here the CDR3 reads CASTPRAGGELFF. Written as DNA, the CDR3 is TGTGCCAGTACCCCTAGGGCTGGAGGGGAGCTGTTTTTT.

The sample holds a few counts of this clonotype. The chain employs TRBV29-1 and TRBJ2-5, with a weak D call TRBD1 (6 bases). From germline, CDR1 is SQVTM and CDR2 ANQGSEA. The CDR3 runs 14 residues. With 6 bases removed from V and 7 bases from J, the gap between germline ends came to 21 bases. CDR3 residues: CSVHPWSGVGTQYF. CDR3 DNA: TGCAGCGTCCATCCCTGGTCAGGGGTGGGGACCCAGTACTTC.

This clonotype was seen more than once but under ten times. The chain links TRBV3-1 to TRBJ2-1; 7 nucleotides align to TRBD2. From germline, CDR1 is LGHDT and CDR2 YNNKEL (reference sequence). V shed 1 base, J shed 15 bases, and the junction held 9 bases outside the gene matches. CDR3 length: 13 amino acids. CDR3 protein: CASSQGGQRGRFF. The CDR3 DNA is TGTGCCAGCAGCCAAGGAGGGCAGCGGGGACGGTTCTTC.

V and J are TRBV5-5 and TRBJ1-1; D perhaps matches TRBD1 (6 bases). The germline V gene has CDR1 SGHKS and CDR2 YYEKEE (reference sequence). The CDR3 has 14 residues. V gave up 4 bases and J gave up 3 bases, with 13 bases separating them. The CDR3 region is CASSPADSHTEAFF. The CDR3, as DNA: TGTGCCAGCAGCCCCGCGGACAGTCACACTGAAGCTTTCTTT.

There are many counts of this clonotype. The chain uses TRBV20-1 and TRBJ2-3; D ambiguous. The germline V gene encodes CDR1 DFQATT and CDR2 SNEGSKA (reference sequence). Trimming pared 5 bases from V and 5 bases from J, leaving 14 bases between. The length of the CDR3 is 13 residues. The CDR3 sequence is CSAQTRAGDTQYF. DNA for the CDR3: TGCAGTGCTCAGACCCGGGCCGGAGATACGCAGTATTTT.

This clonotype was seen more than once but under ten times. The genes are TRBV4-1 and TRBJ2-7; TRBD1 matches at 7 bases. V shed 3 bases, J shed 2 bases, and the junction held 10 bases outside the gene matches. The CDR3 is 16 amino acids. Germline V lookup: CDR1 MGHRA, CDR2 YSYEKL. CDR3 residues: CASSHPAGTEPYEQYF. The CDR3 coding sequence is TGCGCCAGCAGCCATCCGGCCGGGACAGAGCCCTACGAGCAGTACTTC.

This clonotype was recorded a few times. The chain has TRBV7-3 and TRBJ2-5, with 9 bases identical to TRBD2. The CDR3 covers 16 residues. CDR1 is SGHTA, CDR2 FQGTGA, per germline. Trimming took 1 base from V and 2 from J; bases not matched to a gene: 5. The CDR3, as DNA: TGTGCCAGCAGCTTAAAAGCGGGGGGCCCTCAAGAGACCCAGTACTTC. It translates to CASSLKAGGPQETQYF. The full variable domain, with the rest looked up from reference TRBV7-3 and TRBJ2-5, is GAGVSQTPSNKVTEKGKYVELRCDPISGHTALYWYRQSLGQGPEFLIYFQGTGAADDSGLPNDRFFAVRPEGSVSTLKIQRTERGDSAVYLCASSLKAGGPQETQYFGPGTRLLVL.

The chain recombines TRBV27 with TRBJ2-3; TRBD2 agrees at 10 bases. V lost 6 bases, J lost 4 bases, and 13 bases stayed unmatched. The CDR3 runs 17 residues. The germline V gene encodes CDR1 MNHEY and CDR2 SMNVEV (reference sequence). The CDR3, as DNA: TGTGCCAGCAGAAAGGGGAGCGGGGGGGCCCTCCCAGATACGCAGTATTTT. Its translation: CASRKGSGGALPDTQYF.

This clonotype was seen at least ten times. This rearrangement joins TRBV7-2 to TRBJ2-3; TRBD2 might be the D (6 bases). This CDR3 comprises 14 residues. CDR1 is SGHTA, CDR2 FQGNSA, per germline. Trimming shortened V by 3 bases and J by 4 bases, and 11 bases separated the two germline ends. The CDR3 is CASSFRLEADTQYF. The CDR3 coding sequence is TGTGCCAGCAGCTTCCGACTAGAGGCAGATACGCAGTATTTT.